This T cell receptor beta chain was identified during a study of shared clonotypes between healthy human individuals (dated by TCRdb to the early 2020s). Looking at the study overall: A couple of women and three men aged 18 to 49 years were included in the cohort. To estimate repertoire size and how much clonotypes are shared between individuals, the study performed deep sequencing of blood TCR repertoires from a handful of healthy adults. For each donor, three plates each were used for CD4 naive and CD4 memory, two plates were used for CD8 naive, and one plate was used for CD8 memory. Libraries were prepared and TCR repertoires were sequenced by different laboratories using diverse techniques, in order to increase sequencing depth and limit assay-specific biases. Leukapheresis yielded between about 0.94 and 8.9 billion PBMCs per donor. Study-wide conclusions, independent of this receptor: Because the study included a small number of donors, the genetic and exposure-history diversity represented was limited. Incomplete sequencing was indicated by rarefaction of sorted-subset datasets, despite the large sequencing depth. Sampling was restricted to blood, and TCR repertoires in tissue are likely to differ from TCR repertoires in blood. Pairwise subsampling indicated that sequencing depth was expected to affect the degree of clonotype sharing among donors. Larger estimated clonotype richness was generally found for naive subsets than for memory subsets. Compared with non-shared clonotypes, the clonotypes found in all four sorted-subset donors had higher generation probabilities. Sharing across several donors was observed for around 4.8% of naive CD4, under 4% of naive CD8, about 2.5% of memory CD4, and roughly 0.4% of memory CD8 clonotypes.

TCR CDR3 regions were amplified from genomic DNA by multiplex PCR using the deep immunoSEQ assay. Extracted genomic DNA from each cell subset was distributed evenly across all wells of several immunoSEQ 96-well plates, and each plate was treated as a replicate. For sorted subsets, each replicate PCR was loaded with around 200 ng genomic DNA, equivalent to 30,000 or so T cell genomes. The purified libraries were quantified using a Qubit 3.0 fluorometer, sized with a Bioanalyzer 2100, and then quantified again using the KAPA Library Quantification kit. A separate single-read 150-cycle Illumina NextSeq 550 flow cell was used to sequence each immunoSEQ 96-well plate. As for the authors' bioinformatics: Because only junctional sequences without quality scores were contained in the immunoSEQ output, filtering matching that applied to full-length reads could not be performed. To assign V/J genes and CDR3, sequences were annotated against IMGT germline references using PyIR, a Python wrapper for IgBLAST v1.9. Reads with weak V/J assignments (E-value above 1e-6), missing CDR3, stop codons, out-of-frame junctions, or ambiguous translated residues were removed. A V3J clonotype was defined by an identical inferred V gene, J gene, and CDR3 amino acid sequence. To compute the percentage overlap between repertoires, the number of shared unique clonotypes was divided by the size of the smaller repertoire. Repertoire richness was assessed with RTK rarefaction, the Chao1 estimator, and Recon v2.1 estimates of unobserved clonotypes. Generation probabilities for all TCRbeta clonotypes obtained by the gDNA method from a handful of donors were computed using OLGA. TCRdb holds this immuneACCESS table with in-frame rearrangements only. Some clones are missing; in checked studies, unresolved V genes explain under half, and the rest has no known cause. V, J and clone size were drawn from that table, and D and trimming were deduced from the DNA. The sample records under 1,100,000 clones, around 74% of which are singletons. Approximately 1.5% of the sample rests with the top ten.

For this clone: It has no known antigen specificity. Within one base of it there is no much larger clone, and no base qualities were kept.

Healthy HIV-negative adults with no recently reported acute infections or vaccinations were included as donors. Only Caucasian adults living in Nashville, Tennessee, USA were represented among the donors. CD4+ T cells were enriched by magnetic negative selection, after which naive cells were positively selected on CD45RA and the negative fraction was taken as the memory subset. Blood was obtained by leukapheresis, after which PBMCs were separated by Ficoll-Histopaque density gradient centrifugation and cryopreserved in liquid nitrogen vapor phase. Analytical flow cytometry was used to check the purity and quantity of every magnetically sorted T cell population. Genomic DNA was isolated from every sorted fraction and measured by UV absorbance on a Nanodrop 2000c. The sample was memory CD4+ T cells sorted from blood. The sample's cell subset or site, from its label and the paper: CD45RA-negative fraction. The receptor's source is a man between 18 and 29 years old in good health.

The CDR3: CASSQVSGTGVGSNQPQHF. The nucleotide sequence reads TGCGCCAGCAGCCAAGTCTCCGGGACAGGCGTCGGGAGCAATCAGCCCCAGCATTTT. The rearranged segments are TRBV4-1 and TRBJ1-5; the central 8 bases match TRBD1. The cysteine opens and the phenylalanine closes a CDR3 of 19 amino acids. Only CDR3 DNA remains: 57 bases, in frame from the first base. Per the germline V gene, MGHRA is the CDR1 and YSYEKL is the CDR2. Trimming takes 1 base off V and 1 base off J; junction bases not matched to a gene: 12.